These 8 T cell receptor beta chains were sequenced from one sample in a study of blood T cell repertoires in COVID-19. Some clones are missing from TCRdb's copy, which holds only in-frame ones; the method was immunoSEQ multiplex PCR. The sample holds 300,000 to 450,000 clones, around 87% seen once. Material: peripheral blood. These receptors originate from a woman in her 30s with COVID-19, enrolled during active disease.

The chain recombines TRBV18 with TRBJ2-5; the match to TRBD1 covers 9 bases. After removal of 6 bases from V and 4 bases from J, the junction contained 12 bases not matched to a gene. The CDR3 consists of 16 residues. Per germline, CDR1 KGHSH and CDR2 LQKENI. DNA for the CDR3: TGTGCCAGCTCCCTCCCCATACAGGGGGCCGGAGAGACCCAGTACTTC. Protein sequence: CASSLPIQGAGETQYF.

This chain joins TRBV6-5 and TRBJ2-1, with a possible D match to TRBD1 (5 bases). V lost 10 bases, J lost 3 bases, and 16 bases lay in between. Germline V gene lookup returns CDR1 MNHEY and CDR2 SVGAGI. The CDR3 is 14 amino acids. The CDR3 region has the DNA TGTGCCACAGCAGGGCGGTTAGACTACAATGAGCAGTTCTTC. Translation: CATAGRLDYNEQFF.

This clone was counted only a few times. The CDR3 region has the DNA TGTGCCAGCAGTTTAAGCGGGCCCACCGGGGAGCTGTTTTTT. Protein product: CASSLSGPTGELFF. The chain couples TRBV28 to TRBJ2-2; D is possibly TRBD2 (6 bases). CDR1 and CDR2 from the germline V gene are MDHEN and SYDVKM. The CDR3 loop spans 14 amino acids. V lost 2 bases, J lost 4 bases, and 8 bases lay in between.

The chain couples TRBV28 to TRBJ1-2; D possibly corresponds to TRBD1 (6 bases). The CDR3 loop spans 15 amino acids. V lost 3 bases and J 4 bases, leaving 15 bases between the germline ends. CDR1 is MDHEN, CDR2 SYDVKM, per germline. In DNA, the CDR3 is TGTGCCAGCAGTTTGGGGGGGGGCGTTCGCTATGGCTACACCTTC. It specifies CASSLGGGVRYGYTF.

The rearrangement joins TRBV3-1 (or the pseudogene TRBV3-2) to TRBJ2-5; no definite D call. Germline V gene data show CDR1 as LGHDT and CDR2 as YNNKEL (reference sequence). The CDR3 contains 12 residues. Deletions cut 5 bases from V and 5 bases from J, with 9 bases between. The CDR3, as DNA: TGTGCCAGCAGCTCGACCGGGGAGACCCAGTACTTC. This encodes CASSSTGETQYF.

The chain joins TRBV6-5 to TRBJ2-1; TRBD2 aligns across 7 bases. Unmatched junction bases numbered 8, after V lost 2 bases and J lost 7 bases. This CDR3 comprises 15 residues. Per germline, CDR1 MNHEY and CDR2 SVGAGI. CDR3 nucleotides: TGTGCCAGCAGTTACGGCCCCCCAGCGGGGAATGAGCAGTTCTTC. This sequence encodes CASSYGPPAGNEQFF.

The chain links TRBV18 to TRBJ2-7; 7 bases fit TRBD1. Germline V lookup: CDR1 KGHSH, CDR2 LQKENI. J was trimmed by 3 bases and V by 4 bases; bases with no gene match: 12. The CDR3 has 16 amino acids. CDR3 in amino acids: CASSQGIRDSLYEQYF. The CDR3 DNA is TGTGCCAGCTCACAAGGGATCCGGGACAGCCTCTACGAGCAGTACTTC.

The chain employs TRBV18 and TRBJ1-4, with D possibly TRBD1 on 6 matching bases. Germline lookup yields CDR1 KGHSH and CDR2 LQKENI. Deletions cut 1 base from V and 4 bases from J, with 7 bases between. The CDR3 extends over 14 amino acids. As DNA, the CDR3 is TGTGCCAGCTCACCACGGACAGATAATGAAAAACTGTTTTTT. Translating it yields CASSPRTDNEKLFF.